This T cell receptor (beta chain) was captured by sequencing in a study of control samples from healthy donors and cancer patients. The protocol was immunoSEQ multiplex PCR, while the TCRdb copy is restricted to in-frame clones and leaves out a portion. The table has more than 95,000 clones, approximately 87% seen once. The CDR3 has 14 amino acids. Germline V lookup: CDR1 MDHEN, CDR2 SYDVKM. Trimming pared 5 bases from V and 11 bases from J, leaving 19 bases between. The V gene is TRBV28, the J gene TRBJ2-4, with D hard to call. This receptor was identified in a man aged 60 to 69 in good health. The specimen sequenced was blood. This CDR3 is CASSRNPRPLLQYF. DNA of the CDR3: TGTGCCAGCAGTAGAAACCCAAGGCCGCTCCTTCAGTACTTC.